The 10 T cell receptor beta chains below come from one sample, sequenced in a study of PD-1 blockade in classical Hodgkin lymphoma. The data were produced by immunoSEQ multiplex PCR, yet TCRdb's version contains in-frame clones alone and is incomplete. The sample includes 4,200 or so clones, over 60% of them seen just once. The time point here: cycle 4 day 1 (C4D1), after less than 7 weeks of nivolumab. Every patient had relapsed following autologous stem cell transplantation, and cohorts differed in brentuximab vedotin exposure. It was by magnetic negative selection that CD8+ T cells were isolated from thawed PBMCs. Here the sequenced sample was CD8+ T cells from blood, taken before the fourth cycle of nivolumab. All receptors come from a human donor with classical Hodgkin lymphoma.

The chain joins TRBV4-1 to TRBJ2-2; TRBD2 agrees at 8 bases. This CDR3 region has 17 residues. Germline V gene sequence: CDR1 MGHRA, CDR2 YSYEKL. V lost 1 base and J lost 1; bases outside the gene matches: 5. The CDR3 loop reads CASSQVGGARNTGELFF. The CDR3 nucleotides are TGCGCCAGCAGCCAAGTCGGGGGGGCACGGAACACCGGGGAGCTGTTTTTT.

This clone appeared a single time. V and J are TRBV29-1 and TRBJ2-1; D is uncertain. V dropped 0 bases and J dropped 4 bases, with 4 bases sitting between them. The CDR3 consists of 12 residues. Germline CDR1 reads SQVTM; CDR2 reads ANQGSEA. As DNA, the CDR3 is TGCAGCGTTGAAGAACGGTACAATGAGCAGTTCTTC. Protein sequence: CSVEERYNEQFF.

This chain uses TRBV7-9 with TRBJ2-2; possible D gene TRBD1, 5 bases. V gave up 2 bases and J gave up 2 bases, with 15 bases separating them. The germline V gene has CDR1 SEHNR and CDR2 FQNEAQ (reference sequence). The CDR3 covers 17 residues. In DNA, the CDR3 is TGTGCCAGCAGCTTACTCCTGACAGTCTTTAACACCGGGGAGCTGTTTTTT. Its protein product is CASSLLLTVFNTGELFF. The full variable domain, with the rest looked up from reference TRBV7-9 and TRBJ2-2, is DTGVSQNPRHKITKRGQNVTFRCDPISEHNRLYWYRQTLGQGPEFLTYFQNEAQLEKSRLLSDRFSAERPKGSFSTLEIQRTEQGDSAMYLCASSLLLTVFNTGELFFGEGSRLTVL.

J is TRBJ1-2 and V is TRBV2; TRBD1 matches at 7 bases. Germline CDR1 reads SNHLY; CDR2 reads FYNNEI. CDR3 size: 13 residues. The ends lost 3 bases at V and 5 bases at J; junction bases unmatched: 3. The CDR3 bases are TGTGCCAGCAGTGAGGGACAGCCGTATGGCTACACCTTC. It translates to CASSEGQPYGYTF.

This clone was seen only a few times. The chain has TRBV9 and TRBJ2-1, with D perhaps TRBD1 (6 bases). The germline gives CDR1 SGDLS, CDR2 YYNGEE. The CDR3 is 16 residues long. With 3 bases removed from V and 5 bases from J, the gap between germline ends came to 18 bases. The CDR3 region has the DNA TGTGCCAGCAGCGCCGGAGGTAGGGGGATCAACAATGAGCAGTTCTTC. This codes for CASSAGGRGINNEQFF.

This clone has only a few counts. The CDR3 sequence is CASSIGRGADPNTGELFF. CDR3 nucleotides: TGTGCCAGTAGTATAGGCAGGGGGGCCGACCCGAACACCGGGGAGCTGTTTTTT. The chain joins TRBV19 to TRBJ2-2; tentatively, D is TRBD1 (7 bases). Germline V CDR1 and CDR2: LNHDA, SQIVND (reference sequence). The CDR3 has 18 amino acids. Between the trimmed V and J ends, which lost 1 base and 0 bases, there was a span of 15 bases.

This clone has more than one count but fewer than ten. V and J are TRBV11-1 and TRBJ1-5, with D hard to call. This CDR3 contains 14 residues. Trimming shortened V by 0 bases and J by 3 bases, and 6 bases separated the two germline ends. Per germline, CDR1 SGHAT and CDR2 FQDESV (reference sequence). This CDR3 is CASSLAGFNQPQHF. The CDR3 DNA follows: TGTGCCAGCAGCTTAGCAGGTTTCAATCAGCCCCAGCATTTT. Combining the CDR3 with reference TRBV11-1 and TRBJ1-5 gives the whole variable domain EAEVAQSPRYKITEKSQAVAFWCDPISGHATLYWYRQILGQGPELLVQFQDESVVDDSQLPKDRFSAERLKGVDSTLKIQPAELGDSAMYLCASSLAGFNQPQHFGDGTRLSIL.

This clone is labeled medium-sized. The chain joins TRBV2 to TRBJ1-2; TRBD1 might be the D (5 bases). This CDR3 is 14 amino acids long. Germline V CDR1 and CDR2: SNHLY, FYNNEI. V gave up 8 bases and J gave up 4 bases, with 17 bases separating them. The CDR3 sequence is CASAPGRASYGYTF. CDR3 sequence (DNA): TGTGCCAGCGCTCCGGGACGGGCCTCCTATGGCTACACCTTC.

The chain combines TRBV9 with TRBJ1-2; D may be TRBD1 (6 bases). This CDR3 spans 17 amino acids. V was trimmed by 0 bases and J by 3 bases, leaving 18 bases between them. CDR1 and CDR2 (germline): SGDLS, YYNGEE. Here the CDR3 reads CASSVANPGASHYGYTF. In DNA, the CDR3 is TGTGCCAGCAGCGTAGCTAACCCGGGGGCCTCCCACTATGGCTACACCTTC.

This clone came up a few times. The CDR3 DNA follows: TGTGCCAGCAGCAGACACAAACCTGAAGCTTTCTTT. Protein product: CASSRHKPEAFF. The chain has TRBV7-9 and TRBJ1-1; no clear D gene. This CDR3 comprises 12 residues. The ends were cut back, 5 bases at V and 6 bases at J, with 10 bases in the middle. CDR1 and CDR2 (germline): SEHNR, FQNEAQ (reference sequence).